A single sample is the source of the 17 T cell receptor beta chains below, sequenced in a study of T cell responses to AZD1222 COVID-19 vaccine. The assay was immunoSEQ multiplex PCR, and TCRdb's table has in-frame clones only and misses some. Here the sample spans 95,000 to 150,000 clones, 75% to 90% being singletons. The sample here was peripheral blood, taken on day 0 of AZD1222 vaccination. These receptors originate from an adult in good health.

This chain connects TRBV16 to TRBJ2-2; maybe TRBD1 (5 bases). The V end was cut by 0 bases, the J end by 1 base, with 9 bases between. Germline V gives CDR1 KGHSY, CDR2 FQNENV. CDR3 length: 16 amino acids. This chain's CDR3 is CASSQSGVLNTGELFF. CDR3 DNA: TGTGCCAGCAGCCAATCAGGGGTCCTGAACACCGGGGAGCTGTTTTTT.

This chain connects TRBV24-1 to TRBJ2-1; perhaps TRBD2 as D (6 bases). V lost 4 bases to trimming and J lost 16 bases, with 16 bases between them. The CDR3 sequence is 12 residues long. CDR1 is KGHDR, CDR2 SFDVKD, per germline. This CDR3 is CATSDSGTHLFF. In DNA form, the CDR3 reads TGTGCCACCAGTGACTCGGGGACTCACCTTTTCTTC.

The table lists this clone with a count of one. The V call is TRBV12-3 or TRBV12-4, the J call TRBJ2-2; no clear D. The ends were cut back, 6 bases at V and 6 bases at J, with 11 bases in the middle. This CDR3 is 13 amino acids long. This CDR3 reads CASSSLVAGELFF. DNA of the CDR3: TGTGCCAGCAGCTCTCTAGTGGCCGGGGAGCTGTTTTTT.

Points on this clone: This same CDR3 is encoded by further DNA sequences in the sample. V and J are TRBV7-6 and TRBJ2-5; D remains ambiguous. The CDR3 extends over 10 amino acids. The germline gives CDR1 SGHVS, CDR2 FNYEAQ. Trimming removed 8 bases at V and 4 bases at J, with 5 bases between. The CDR3 nucleotides read TGTGCCAGCGGTTCAGAGACCCAGTACTTC. Translated, it gives CASGSETQYF.

The chain employs TRBV7-8 and TRBJ1-2; weak D call: TRBD1 (6 bases). The CDR3 consists of 17 residues. CDR1 is SGHVS and CDR2 is FQNEAQ in the germline V gene. V dropped 0 bases and J dropped 4 bases, with 18 bases sitting between them. CDR3 sequence: CASSLAISFRGRYGYTF. Written as DNA, the CDR3 is TGTGCCAGCAGCTTAGCAATCTCGTTCAGGGGCCGCTATGGCTACACCTTC.

This sequence joins TRBV18 and TRBJ2-6; D may match TRBD1 or TRBD2 (6 bases each). Germline CDR1 and CDR2: KGHSH and LQKENI. The V end was cut by 4 bases, the J end by 4 bases, with 8 bases between. The CDR3 has 14 residues. In DNA, the CDR3 is TGTGCCAGCTCACGGGGGGCCGGGGCCAACGTCCTGACTTTC. This encodes CASSRGAGANVLTF.

The rearrangement links TRBV7-9 to TRBJ1-6; D might be TRBD1 (5 bases). Germline V gene data show CDR1 as SEHNR and CDR2 as FQNEAQ (reference sequence). This CDR3 spans 14 amino acids. Trimming cost V 4 bases and J 6 bases, with 10 bases left between them. The CDR3 DNA sequence: TGTGCCAGCAGCTCCCGGGACGGTAATTCACCCCTCCACTTT. Amino acid sequence: CASSSRDGNSPLHF.

This sequence joins TRBV7-9 and TRBJ2-2; a possible D gene is TRBD2 (6 bases). With 5 bases removed from V and 0 bases from J, the gap between germline ends came to 13 bases. The CDR3 length is 16 residues. The V gene's germline CDR1 is SEHNR and CDR2 FQNEAQ (reference sequence). CDR3 sequence: CASSPNRLANTGELFF. For the CDR3, the DNA is TGTGCCAGCAGCCCGAACAGACTAGCGAACACCGGGGAGCTGTTTTTT.

This clone was counted a single time. This chain connects TRBV30 to TRBJ2-1, with D possibly being TRBD2 (5 bases). Trimming cost V 3 bases and J 14 bases, with 14 bases left between them. The CDR3 has 11 residues. The V gene's germline CDR1 is GTSNPN and CDR2 SVGIG (reference sequence). For the CDR3, the DNA is TGTGCCTGGAGGACTATCAACGTAGAGTTCTTC. Translated, it gives CAWRTINVEFF.

The chain recombines TRBV9 with TRBJ1-2; TRBD1 might be the D (5 bases). From germline, CDR1 is SGDLS and CDR2 YYNGEE. V was clipped by 4 bases and J by 6 bases, with 19 bases between them. This CDR3 is built from 15 residues. CDR3 sequence: CASSPRDPGGHGYTF. DNA for the CDR3: TGTGCCAGCAGCCCCCGGGACCCCGGAGGACATGGCTACACCTTC.

The V call is TRBV28, the J call TRBJ1-3; D uncertain. CDR3 size: 15 residues. The germline V gene has CDR1 MDHEN and CDR2 SYDVKM. The V end was cut by 1 base, the J end by 0 bases, with 7 bases between. The CDR3 is CASSLSADSGNTIYF. The CDR3 DNA sequence: TGTGCCAGCAGTTTATCGGCAGACTCTGGAAACACCATATATTTT.

This chain uses TRBV7-2 with TRBJ2-1, with 7 nucleotides matching TRBD1. The CDR3 sequence is 14 residues long. Trimming removed 3 bases from V and 5 bases from J; junction bases left unmatched: 4. Per the germline V gene, CDR1 is SGHTA and CDR2 is FQGNSA. The CDR3 loop reads CASSFRGFDNEQFF. DNA of the CDR3: TGTGCCAGCAGCTTCAGGGGGTTCGACAATGAGCAGTTCTTC.

This sequence joins TRBV11-3 and TRBJ1-1, with a weak D call TRBD1 (5 bases). Trimming cost V 7 bases and J 1 base, with 16 bases left between them. Per germline, CDR1 SGHNT and CDR2 YENEEA. This CDR3 has 15 residues. The CDR3 bases are TGTGCCAGCAACCGTCGGGGGGGGTGGAACACTGAAGCTTTCTTT. It specifies CASNRRGGWNTEAFF.

This chain uses TRBV12-3 or TRBV12-4 with TRBJ1-2, with D unclear. The CDR3 loop spans 13 amino acids. The V end was cut by 4 bases, the J end by 8 bases, with 14 bases between. Here the CDR3 reads CASSWGILYGYTF. CDR3 sequence (DNA): TGTGCCAGCAGTTGGGGAATTTTGTACGGCTACACCTTC.

This clone was picked up a small number of times. The rearrangement links TRBV5-4 to TRBJ2-7; perhaps TRBD2 as D (6 bases). With 4 bases removed from V and 2 bases from J, the gap between germline ends came to 10 bases. This CDR3 spans 13 amino acids. Germline V gene data show CDR1 as SGHNT and CDR2 as YYREEE (reference sequence). CDR3: CASSTTRTYEQYF. Here the CDR3 DNA reads TGTGCCAGCAGCACGACTAGGACCTACGAGCAGTACTTC.

V and J are TRBV28 and TRBJ1-2; 11 bases match TRBD1. Losses at the gene ends were 4 bases for V and 3 bases for J; bases not matched to a gene: 7. Germline V CDR1 and CDR2: MDHEN, SYDVKM. There are 16 residues in the CDR3. The CDR3 region has the DNA TGTGCCAGCAGTTCACTACCGGGACAGGGGGACTATGGCTACACCTTC. Residues: CASSSLPGQGDYGYTF.

CDR3 in amino acids: CASSERGLAGVWEQFF. Here the CDR3 DNA reads TGTGCCAGCAGCGAGAGGGGACTAGCGGGAGTTTGGGAGCAGTTCTTC. This rearrangement joins TRBV9 to TRBJ2-1; 14 nucleotides line up with TRBD2. Losses at the gene ends were 3 bases for V and 10 bases for J; bases not matched to a gene: 9. CDR1 is SGDLS, CDR2 YYNGEE, per germline. CDR3 length equals 16 residues.